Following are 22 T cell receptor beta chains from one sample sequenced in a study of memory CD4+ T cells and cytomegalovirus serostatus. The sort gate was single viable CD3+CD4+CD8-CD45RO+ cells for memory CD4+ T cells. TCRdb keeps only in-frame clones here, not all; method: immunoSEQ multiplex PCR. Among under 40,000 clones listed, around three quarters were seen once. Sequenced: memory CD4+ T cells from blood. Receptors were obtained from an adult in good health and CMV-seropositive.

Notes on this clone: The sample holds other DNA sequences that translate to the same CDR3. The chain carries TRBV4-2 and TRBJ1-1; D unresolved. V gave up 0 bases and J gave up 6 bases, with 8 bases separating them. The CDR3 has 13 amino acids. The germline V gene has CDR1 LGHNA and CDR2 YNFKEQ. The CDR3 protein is CASSQEWQAEAFF. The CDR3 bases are TGTGCCAGCAGCCAAGAATGGCAGGCTGAAGCTTTCTTT.

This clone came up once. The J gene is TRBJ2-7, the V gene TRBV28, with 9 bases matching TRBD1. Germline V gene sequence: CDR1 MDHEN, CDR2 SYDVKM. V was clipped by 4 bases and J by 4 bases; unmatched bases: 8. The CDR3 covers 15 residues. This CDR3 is CASSSSGTGQYEQYF. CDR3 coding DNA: TGTGCCAGCAGTTCTTCCGGGACAGGGCAATACGAGCAGTACTTC.

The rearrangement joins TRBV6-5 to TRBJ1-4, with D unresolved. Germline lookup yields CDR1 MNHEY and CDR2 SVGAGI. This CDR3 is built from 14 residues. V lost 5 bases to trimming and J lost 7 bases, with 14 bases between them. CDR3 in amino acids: CASSPLGGREKLFF. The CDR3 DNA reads TGTGCCAGCAGTCCGTTGGGAGGCCGTGAAAAACTGTTTTTT.

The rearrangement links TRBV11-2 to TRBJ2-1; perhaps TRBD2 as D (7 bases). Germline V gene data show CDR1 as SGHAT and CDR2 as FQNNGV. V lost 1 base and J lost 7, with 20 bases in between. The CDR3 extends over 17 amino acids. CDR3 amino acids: CASSLAQGGGGGNEQFF. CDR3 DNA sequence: TGTGCCAGCAGCTTAGCCCAGGGAGGGGGGGGCGGGAATGAGCAGTTCTTC.

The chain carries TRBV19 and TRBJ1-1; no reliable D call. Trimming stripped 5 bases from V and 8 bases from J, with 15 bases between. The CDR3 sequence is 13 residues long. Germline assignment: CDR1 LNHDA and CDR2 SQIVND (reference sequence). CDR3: CASSSQINTEAFF. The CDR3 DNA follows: TGTGCCAGTAGTTCACAGATCAATACCGAAGCTTTCTTT.

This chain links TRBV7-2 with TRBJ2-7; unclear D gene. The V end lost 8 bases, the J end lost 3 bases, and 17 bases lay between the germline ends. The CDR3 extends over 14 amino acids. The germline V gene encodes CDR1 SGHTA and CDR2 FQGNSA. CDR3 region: CASALGRVGYEQYF. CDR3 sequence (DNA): TGTGCCAGCGCGTTGGGTAGGGTCGGCTACGAGCAGTACTTC.

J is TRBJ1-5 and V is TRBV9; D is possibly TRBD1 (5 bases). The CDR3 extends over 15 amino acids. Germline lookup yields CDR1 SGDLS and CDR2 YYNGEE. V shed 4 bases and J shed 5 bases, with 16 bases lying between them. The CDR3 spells CASSSSGRFDQPQHF. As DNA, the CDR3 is TGTGCCAGCAGCTCCTCAGGGAGGTTTGATCAGCCCCAGCATTTT.

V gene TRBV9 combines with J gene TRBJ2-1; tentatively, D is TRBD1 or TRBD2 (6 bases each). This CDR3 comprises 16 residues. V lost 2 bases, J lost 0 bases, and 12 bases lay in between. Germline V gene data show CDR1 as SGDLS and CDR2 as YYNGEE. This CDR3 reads CASSVGGAGSYNEQFF. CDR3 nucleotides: TGTGCCAGCAGCGTGGGGGGCGCGGGCTCCTACAATGAGCAGTTCTTC.

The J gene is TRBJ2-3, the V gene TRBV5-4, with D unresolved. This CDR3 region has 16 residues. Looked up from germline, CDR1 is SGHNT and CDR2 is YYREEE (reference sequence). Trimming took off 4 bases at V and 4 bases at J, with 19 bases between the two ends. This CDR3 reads CASSDHKGPPADTQYF. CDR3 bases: TGTGCCAGCAGCGACCACAAGGGCCCCCCCGCAGATACGCAGTATTTT. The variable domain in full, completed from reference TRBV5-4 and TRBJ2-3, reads ETGVTQSPTHLIKTRGQQVTLRCSSQSGHNTVSWYQQALGQGPQFIFQYYREEENGRGNFPPRFSGLQFPNYSSELNVNALELDDSALYLCASSDHKGPPADTQYFGPGTRLTVL.

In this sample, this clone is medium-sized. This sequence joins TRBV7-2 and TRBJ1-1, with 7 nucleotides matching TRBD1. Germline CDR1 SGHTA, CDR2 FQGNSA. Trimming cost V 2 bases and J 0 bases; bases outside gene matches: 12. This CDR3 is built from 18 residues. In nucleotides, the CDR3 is TGTGCCAGCAGCTTACGGATGGGAACAGGGGCTTTGAACACTGAAGCTTTCTTT. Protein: CASSLRMGTGALNTEAFF.

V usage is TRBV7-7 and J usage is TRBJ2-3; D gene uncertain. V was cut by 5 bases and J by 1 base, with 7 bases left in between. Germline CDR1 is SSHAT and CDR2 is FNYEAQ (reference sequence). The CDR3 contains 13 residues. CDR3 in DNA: TGTGCCAGCAGCAGCATCCGCACAGATACGCAGTATTTT. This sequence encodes CASSSIRTDTQYF.

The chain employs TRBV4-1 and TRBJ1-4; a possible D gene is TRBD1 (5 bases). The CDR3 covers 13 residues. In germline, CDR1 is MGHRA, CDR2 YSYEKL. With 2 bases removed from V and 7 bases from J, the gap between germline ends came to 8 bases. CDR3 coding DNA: TGCGCCAGCAGCCAAACAGGATTTGAAAAACTGTTTTTT. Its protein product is CASSQTGFEKLFF.

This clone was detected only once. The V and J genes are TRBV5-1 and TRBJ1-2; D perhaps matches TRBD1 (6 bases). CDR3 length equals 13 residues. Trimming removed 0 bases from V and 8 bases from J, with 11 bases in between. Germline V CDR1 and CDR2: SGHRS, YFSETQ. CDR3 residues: CASSLAAGEGYTF. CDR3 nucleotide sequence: TGCGCCAGCAGCTTGGCCGCAGGGGAAGGCTACACCTTC.

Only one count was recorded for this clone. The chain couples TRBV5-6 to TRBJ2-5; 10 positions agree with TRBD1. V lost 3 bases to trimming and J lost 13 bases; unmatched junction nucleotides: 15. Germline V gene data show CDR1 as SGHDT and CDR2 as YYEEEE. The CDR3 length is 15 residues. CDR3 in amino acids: CASSYPGTGELFWYF. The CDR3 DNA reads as TGTGCCAGCAGCTACCCGGGGACAGGGGAGTTGTTTTGGTACTTC.

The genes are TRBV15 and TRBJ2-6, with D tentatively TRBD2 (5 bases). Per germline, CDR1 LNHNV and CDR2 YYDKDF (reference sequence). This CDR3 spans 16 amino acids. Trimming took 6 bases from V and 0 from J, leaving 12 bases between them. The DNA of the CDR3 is TGTGCCACCAGTTACGTTCGGGGCTCTGGGGCCAACGTCCTGACTTTC. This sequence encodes CATSYVRGSGANVLTF.

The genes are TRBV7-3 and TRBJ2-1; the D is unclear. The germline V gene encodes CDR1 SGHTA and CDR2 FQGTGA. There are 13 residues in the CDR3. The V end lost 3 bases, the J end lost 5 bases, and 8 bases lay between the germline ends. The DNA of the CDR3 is TGTGCCAGCAGCTTGGCGGAAAACAATGAGCAGTTCTTC. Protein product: CASSLAENNEQFF. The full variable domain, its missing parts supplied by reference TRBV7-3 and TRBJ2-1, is GAGVSQTPSNKVTEKGKYVELRCDPISGHTALYWYRQSLGQGPEFLIYFQGTGAADDSGLPNDRFFAVRPEGSVSTLKIQRTERGDSAVYLCASSLAENNEQFFGPGTRLTVL.

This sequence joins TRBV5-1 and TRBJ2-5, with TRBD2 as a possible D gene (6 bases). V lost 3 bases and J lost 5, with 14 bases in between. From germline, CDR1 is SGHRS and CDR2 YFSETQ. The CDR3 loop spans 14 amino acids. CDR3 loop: CASSWLTRDETQYF. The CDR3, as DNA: TGCGCCAGCAGCTGGTTGACTAGGGATGAGACCCAGTACTTC.

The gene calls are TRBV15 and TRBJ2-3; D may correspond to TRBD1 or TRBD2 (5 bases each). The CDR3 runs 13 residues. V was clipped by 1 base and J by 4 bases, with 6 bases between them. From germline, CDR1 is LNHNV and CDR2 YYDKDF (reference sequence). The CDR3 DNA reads TGTGCCACCAGCAGAGGAGGGGCAGATACGCAGTATTTT. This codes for CATSRGGADTQYF. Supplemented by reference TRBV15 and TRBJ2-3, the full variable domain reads DAMVIQNPRYQVTQFGKPVTLSCSQTLNHNVMYWYQQKSSQAPKLLFHYYDKDFNNEADTPDNFQSRRPNTSFCFLDIRSPGLGDTAMYLCATSRGGADTQYFGPGTRLTVL.

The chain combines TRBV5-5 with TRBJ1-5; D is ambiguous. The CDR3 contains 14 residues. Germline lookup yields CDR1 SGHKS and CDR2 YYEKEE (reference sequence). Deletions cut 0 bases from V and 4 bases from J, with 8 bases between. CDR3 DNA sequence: TGTGCCAGCAGCTTGGACGGACCAAATCAGCCCCAGCATTTT. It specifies CASSLDGPNQPQHF.

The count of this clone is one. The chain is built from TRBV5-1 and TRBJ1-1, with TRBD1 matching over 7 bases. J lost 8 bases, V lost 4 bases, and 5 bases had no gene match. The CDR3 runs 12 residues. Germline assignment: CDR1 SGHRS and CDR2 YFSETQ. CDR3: CASSLTGAEAFF. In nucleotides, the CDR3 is TGCGCCAGCAGCCTTACAGGGGCGGAAGCTTTCTTT.

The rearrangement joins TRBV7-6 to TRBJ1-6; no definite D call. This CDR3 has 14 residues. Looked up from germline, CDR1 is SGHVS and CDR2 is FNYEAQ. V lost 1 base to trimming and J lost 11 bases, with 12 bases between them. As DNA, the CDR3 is TGTGCCAGCAGCTTAGAAGCACTGGATCCACCCCTCCACTTT. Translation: CASSLEALDPPLHF.

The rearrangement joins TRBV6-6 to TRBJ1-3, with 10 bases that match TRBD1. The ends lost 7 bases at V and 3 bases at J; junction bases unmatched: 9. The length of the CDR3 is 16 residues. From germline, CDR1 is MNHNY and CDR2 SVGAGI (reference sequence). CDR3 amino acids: CASTNRQGARGNTIYF. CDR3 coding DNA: TGTGCCAGCACTAATAGACAGGGGGCGCGTGGAAACACCATATATTTT.